This entry features one T cell receptor beta chain sequence. Trimming cost V 6 bases and J 2 bases; bases outside gene matches: 0. The germline gives CDR1 LNHDA, CDR2 SQIVND (reference sequence). The CDR3 is made up of 13 amino acids. The sample belongs to a study of CD8 T cells in Susac syndrome. RNA amounts of roughly 0.5 to 1 ug underwent reverse transcription with random hexamers. TCRdb itself ran the immunoSEQ multiplex PCR reads through MiXCR, one entry per CDR3 protein. The sample comprises roughly 70,000 distinct CDR3 sequences, 95% to 96% of which are singletons, and more than 0.09% rests with the top ten.

This sequence was found in a human donor with multiple sclerosis. Sequenced input: CD4+ T cells from PBMCs. This rearrangement joins TRBV19 to TRBJ1-3; 8 bases are a match to TRBD1. Here the CDR3 DNA reads TGTGCCAGTAGGACAGGGGCTGGAAACACCATATATTTT. Protein: CASRTGAGNTIYF.